A single T cell receptor (beta chain) is shown here with its context. The data originate from a study of T cell responses to AZD1222 COVID-19 vaccine. Using immunoSEQ multiplex PCR, the repertoire was profiled, and TCRdb retains in-frame clones only, with some absent. Seen here are some 120,000 clones, around nine tenths observed once, and the top ten hold 11%. The germline CDR1 and CDR2 sequences are ENHRY and SYGVKD. The CDR3 length is 10 residues. Trimming took off 9 bases at V and 5 bases at J, with 7 bases between the two ends. The chain joins TRBV10-3 to TRBJ1-2; D is ambiguous. The clonotype comes from an adult in good health. Sequences were derived from peripheral blood, sampled on day 0 of MenACWY control vaccination. The CDR3 nucleotides read TGTGCCATGTCGGGATATGGCTACACCTTC. It specifies CAMSGYGYTF.